Listed below are T cell receptor beta chains from one sample, sequenced in a study of blood T cells in healthy people across ages. MiXCR, applied by TCRdb to the 5' RACE reads, yields one record per CDR3 protein. The sample records roughly 680,000 distinct CDR3 sequences, 45% to 60% being singletons. The sequencing input was blood. The source of these receptors is a woman aged 80 or over in good health. Each CDR3 is given with its conserved first and last residue. A D gene is named only where the DNA matches it firmly. The size of a clone is reported for some rows only, either as once, few or many, or as a class for expanded clones.

v_call	d_call	clone_size	j_call	cdr3_nt	cdr3_aa
TRBV2	.	.	TRBJ2-1	TGTGCCAGCAGTGAATGGGCAGGGTACAATGAGCAGTTCTTC	CASSEWAGYNEQFF
TRBV2	.	many	TRBJ1-6	TGTGCCAGCGGTGCAAGCTATAATTCACCCCTCCACTTT	CASGASYNSPLHF
TRBV6-2/TRBV6-3	.	many	TRBJ2-1	TGTGCCAGCAGTTTTTTCGGCGCTACGAGACTCACTCCCCTGTTCTTC	CASSFFGATRLTPLFF
TRBV6-1	.	.	TRBJ2-7	TGTGCCAGCAGTGACGCGGGAATGAGCGAGCAGTACTTC	CASSDAGMSEQYF
TRBV12-3/TRBV12-4	TRBD2	few	TRBJ2-3	TGTGCCAGCTGCCCTAGCGGGGTGAGCACAGATACGCAGTATTTT	CASCPSGVSTDTQYF
TRBV29-1	TRBD2	many	TRBJ2-5	TGCAGCGTTGAAGATAGAGAGCGGGAGGTCCAAGAGACCCAGTACTTC	CSVEDREREVQETQYF
TRBV28	TRBD2	few	TRBJ2-2	TGTGCCAGCAGTCCTAGCGGGGCCAGAAACACCGGGGAGCTGTTTTTT	CASSPSGARNTGELFF
TRBV27	.	many	TRBJ1-5	TGTGCCAGCAGCCTTGGAGGGGTGCCCGGGCCCCAGCATTTT	CASSLGGVPGPQHF
TRBV20-1	.	.	TRBJ1-1	TGCAGTGCTAGATGGGGTAGGGGAAACACTGAAGCTTTCTTT	CSARWGRGNTEAFF
TRBV7-2	.	once	TRBJ1-1	TGTGCCGAGAGACTCGGGGGAGACACTGAAGCTTTCTTT	CAERLGGDTEAFF
TRBV3-1	.	few	TRBJ2-2	TGTGCCAGCGGGAGGTCCGTGAACACCGGGGAGCTGTTTTTT	CASGRSVNTGELFF
TRBV7-3	TRBD2	many	TRBJ2-1	TGTGCCAGCAGCTTATTCCCCACTAGCGGCAATGAGCAGTTCTTC	CASSLFPTSGNEQFF
TRBV6-5	TRBD1	many	TRBJ1-1	TGTGCCAGCAGTCGACAGGGGTACACTGAAGCTTTCTTT	CASSRQGYTEAFF
TRBV6-5	.	.	TRBJ2-3	TGTGCCAGCAGTTACTCGAGCTGGCATACGCAGTATTTT	CASSYSSWHTQYF
TRBV20-1	.	.	TRBJ2-6	TGCAGTGCTAGAGATTGGTCTGGGGCCAACGTCCTGACTTTC	CSARDWSGANVLTF
TRBV15	.	.	TRBJ2-7	TGTGCCACCAGCTCCGGTTGGGCCTACGAGCAGTACTTC	CATSSGWAYEQYF
TRBV28	.	.	TRBJ1-5	TGTGCCAGCTTCCCGCAGCCCGGTAGCAATCAGCCCCAGCATTTT	CASFPQPGSNQPQHF
TRBV27	.	.	TRBJ2-4	TGTGCCAGCAGCGAAAGCACGAATCGGAGTACCCAGTACTTC	CASSESTNRSTQYF
TRBV3-1	.	.	TRBJ2-1	TGTGCCAGCAGCCGCGAACTAGCTTTGAGTGAGCAGTTCTTC	CASSRELALSEQFF
TRBV7-2	TRBD1	many	TRBJ1-2	TGTGCCAGCAGCTTCGCCCGACAGGGCCTCTATGGCTACACCTTC	CASSFARQGLYGYTF
TRBV20-1	TRBD1	.	TRBJ2-5	TGCAGTGCTTCCCCCTCAGTGGACAGGGGAGTAGAGACCCAGTACTTC	CSASPSVDRGVETQYF
TRBV11-3	TRBD1	.	TRBJ2-1	TGTGCCAGCAGCTTAGACGGACAGGGAGCGTTCGTCCACAATGAGCAGTTCTTC	CASSLDGQGAFVHNEQFF
TRBV29-1	TRBD1	.	TRBJ2-5	TGCAGCGGCCTCAGGGGGCTGGGGGAGACCCAGTACTTC	CSGLRGLGETQYF
TRBV7-2	.	many	TRBJ2-1	TGTGCCAGCAGCCTAGTTTCCGAGCAGTTCTTC	CASSLVSEQFF
TRBV5-1	.	few	TRBJ1-1	TGCGCCAGCAGGGGAGGGGACACTGAAGCTTTCTTT	CASRGGDTEAFF
TRBV7-2	.	few	TRBJ1-4	TGTGCCAGCAGTTTACCAGGCGAAAAACTGTTTTTT	CASSLPGEKLFF
TRBV10-3	.	.	TRBJ2-7	TGTGCCATCAGCCCAGGGTCGGAGCAGTACTTC	CAISPGSEQYF
TRBV6-2/TRBV6-3	.	.	TRBJ2-1	TGTGCCAGCACTAGATACAATGAGCAGTTCTTC	CASTRYNEQFF